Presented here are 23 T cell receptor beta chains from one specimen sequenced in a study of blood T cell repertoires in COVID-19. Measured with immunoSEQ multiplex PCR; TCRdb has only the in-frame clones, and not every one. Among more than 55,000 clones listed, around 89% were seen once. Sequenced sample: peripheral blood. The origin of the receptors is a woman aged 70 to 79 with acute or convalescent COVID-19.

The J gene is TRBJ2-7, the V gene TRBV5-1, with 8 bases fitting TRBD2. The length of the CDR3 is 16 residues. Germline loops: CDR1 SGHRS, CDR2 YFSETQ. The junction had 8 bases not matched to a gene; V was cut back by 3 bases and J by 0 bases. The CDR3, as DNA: TGCGCCAGCAGCTCTATTAGCGGGGAGAGCTCCTACGAGCAGTACTTC. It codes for CASSSISGESSYEQYF.

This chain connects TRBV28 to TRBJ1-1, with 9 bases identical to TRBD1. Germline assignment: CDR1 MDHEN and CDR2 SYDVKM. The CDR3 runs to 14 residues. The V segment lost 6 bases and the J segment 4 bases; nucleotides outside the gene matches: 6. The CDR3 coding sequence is TGTGCCAGCAGGTTGGGACAGGGAAGCACTGAAGCTTTCTTT. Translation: CASRLGQGSTEAFF.

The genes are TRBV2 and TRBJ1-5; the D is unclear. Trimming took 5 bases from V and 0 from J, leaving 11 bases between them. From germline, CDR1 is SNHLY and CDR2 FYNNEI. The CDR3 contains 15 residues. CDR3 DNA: TGTGCCAGCAGTCTTGACACCTATAGCAATCAGCCCCAGCATTTT. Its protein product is CASSLDTYSNQPQHF.

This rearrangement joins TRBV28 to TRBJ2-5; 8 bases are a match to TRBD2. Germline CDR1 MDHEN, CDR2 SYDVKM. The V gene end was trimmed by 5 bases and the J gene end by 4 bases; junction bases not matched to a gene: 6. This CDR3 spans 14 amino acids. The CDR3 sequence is CASSPGGGGETQYF. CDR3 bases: TGTGCCAGCAGTCCGGGGGGGGGCGGAGAGACCCAGTACTTC.

In DNA form, the CDR3 reads TGTGCCAGCGGACTCTACTACGAGCAGTACTTC. Translated: CASGLYYEQYF. The rearrangement joins TRBV6-1 to TRBJ2-7, with a possible D match to TRBD2 (5 bases). Per the germline V gene, CDR1 is MNHNS and CDR2 is SASEGT. CDR3 length: 11 residues. Trimming stripped 8 bases from V and 3 bases from J, with 8 bases between.

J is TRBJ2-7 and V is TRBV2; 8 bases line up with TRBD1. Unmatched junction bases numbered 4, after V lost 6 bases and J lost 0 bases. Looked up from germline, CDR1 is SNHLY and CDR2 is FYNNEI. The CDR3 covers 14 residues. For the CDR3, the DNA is TGTGCCAGCAGGTCTGGGACAGGCTCCTACGAGCAGTACTTC. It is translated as CASRSGTGSYEQYF.

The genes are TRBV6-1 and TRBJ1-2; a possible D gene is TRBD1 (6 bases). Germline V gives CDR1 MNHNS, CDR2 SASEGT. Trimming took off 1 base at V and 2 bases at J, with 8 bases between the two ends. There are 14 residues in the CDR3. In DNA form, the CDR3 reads TGTGCCAGCAGTGAAGTAAGGGGGAACTATGGCTACACCTTC. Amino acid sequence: CASSEVRGNYGYTF.

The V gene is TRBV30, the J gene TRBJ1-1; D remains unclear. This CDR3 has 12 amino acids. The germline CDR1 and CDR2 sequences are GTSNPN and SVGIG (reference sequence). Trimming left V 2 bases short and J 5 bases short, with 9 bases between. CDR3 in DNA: TGTGCCTGGAGTCTCCGGGGAACTGAAGCTTTCTTT. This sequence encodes CAWSLRGTEAFF.

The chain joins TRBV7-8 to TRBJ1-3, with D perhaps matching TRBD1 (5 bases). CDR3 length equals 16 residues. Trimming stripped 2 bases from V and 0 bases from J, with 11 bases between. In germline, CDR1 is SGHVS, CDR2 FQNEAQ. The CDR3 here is CASSLRQISSGNTIYF. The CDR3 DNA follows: TGTGCCAGCAGCTTAAGACAGATTAGCTCTGGAAACACCATATATTTT.

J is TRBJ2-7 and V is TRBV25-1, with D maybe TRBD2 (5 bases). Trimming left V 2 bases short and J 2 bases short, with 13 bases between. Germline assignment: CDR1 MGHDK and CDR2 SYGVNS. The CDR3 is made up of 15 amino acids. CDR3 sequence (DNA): TGTGCCAGCAGTGAAATGTCGGACGGGGCCTACGAGCAGTACTTC. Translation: CASSEMSDGAYEQYF.

The CDR3 is CASGPGGVGGNTEAFF. In DNA, the CDR3 is TGTGCTAGTGGCCCCGGGGGGGTGGGAGGCAATACTGAAGCTTTCTTT. J is TRBJ1-1 and V is TRBV12-5; TRBD1 is a possible D gene (5 bases). CDR1 LGHNT and CDR2 FRNRAP come from the germline V gene. The CDR3 runs 16 residues. V lost 6 bases to trimming and J lost 5 bases, with 22 bases between them.

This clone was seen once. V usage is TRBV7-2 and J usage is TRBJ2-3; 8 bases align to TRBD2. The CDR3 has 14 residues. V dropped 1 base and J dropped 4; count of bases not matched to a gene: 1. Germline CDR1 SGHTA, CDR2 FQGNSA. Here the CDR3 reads CASSLVAGSDTQYF. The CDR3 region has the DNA TGTGCCAGCAGCTTAGTAGCGGGATCAGATACGCAGTATTTT.

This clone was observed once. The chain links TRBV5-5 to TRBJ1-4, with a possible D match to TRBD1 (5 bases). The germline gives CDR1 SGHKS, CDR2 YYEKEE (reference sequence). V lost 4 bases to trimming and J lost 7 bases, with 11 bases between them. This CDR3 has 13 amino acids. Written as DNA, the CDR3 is TGTGCCAGCAGCCTCGACAGAAGTGAAAAACTGTTTTTT. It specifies CASSLDRSEKLFF.

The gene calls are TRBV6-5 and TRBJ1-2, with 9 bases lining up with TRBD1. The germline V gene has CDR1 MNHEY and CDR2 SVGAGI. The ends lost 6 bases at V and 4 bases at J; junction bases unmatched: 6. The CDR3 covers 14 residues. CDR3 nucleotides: TGTGCCAGCAGAGCGGGACAGGGATTCTATGGCTACACCTTC. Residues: CASRAGQGFYGYTF.

The CDR3 spells CASSPGQGMLGEQFF. The DNA for the CDR3 is TGTGCCAGCAGCCCGGGACAGGGAATGCTGGGTGAGCAGTTCTTC. The chain couples TRBV7-6 to TRBJ2-1; 9 nucleotides match TRBD1. The V gene end was trimmed by 5 bases and the J gene end by 9 bases; junction bases not matched to a gene: 11. The CDR3 length is 15 residues. The V gene's germline CDR1 is SGHVS and CDR2 FNYEAQ.

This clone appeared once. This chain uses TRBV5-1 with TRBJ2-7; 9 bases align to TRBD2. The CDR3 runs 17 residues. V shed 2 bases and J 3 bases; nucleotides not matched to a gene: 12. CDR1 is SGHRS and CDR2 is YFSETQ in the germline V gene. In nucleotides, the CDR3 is TGCGCCAGCAGCTTACCTTCGGGACTAGCTCAAGGCTACGAGCAGTACTTC. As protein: CASSLPSGLAQGYEQYF.

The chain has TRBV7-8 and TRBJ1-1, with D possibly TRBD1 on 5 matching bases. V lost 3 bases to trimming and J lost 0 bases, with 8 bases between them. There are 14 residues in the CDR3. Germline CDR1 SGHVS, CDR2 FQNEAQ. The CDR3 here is CASSFARVNTEAFF. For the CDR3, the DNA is TGTGCCAGCAGCTTCGCCAGGGTGAACACTGAAGCTTTCTTT. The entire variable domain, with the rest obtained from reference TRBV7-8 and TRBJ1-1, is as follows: GAGVSQSPRYKVAKRGQDVALRCDPISGHVSLFWYQQALGQGPEFLTYFQNEAQLDKSGLPSDRFFAERPEGSVSTLKIQRTQQEDSAVYLCASSFARVNTEAFFGQGTRLTVV.

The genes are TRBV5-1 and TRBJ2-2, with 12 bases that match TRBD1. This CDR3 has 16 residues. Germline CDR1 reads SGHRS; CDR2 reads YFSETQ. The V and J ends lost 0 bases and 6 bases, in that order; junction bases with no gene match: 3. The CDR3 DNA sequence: TGCGCCAGCAGCTTGGCGGGACAGGGGGCGGCCGGGGAGCTGTTTTTT. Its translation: CASSLAGQGAAGELFF. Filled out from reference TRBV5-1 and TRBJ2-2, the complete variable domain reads KAGVTQTPRYLIKTRGQQVTLSCSPISGHRSVSWYQQTPGQGLQFLFEYFSETQRNKGNFPGRFSGRQFSNSRSEMNVSTLELGDSALYLCASSLAGQGAAGELFFGEGSRLTVL.

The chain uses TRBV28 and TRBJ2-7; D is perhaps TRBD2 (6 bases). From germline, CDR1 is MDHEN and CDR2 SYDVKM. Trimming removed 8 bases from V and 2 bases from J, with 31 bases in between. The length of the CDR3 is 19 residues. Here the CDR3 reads CASGSLGGTARDLTYEQYF. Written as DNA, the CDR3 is TGTGCCAGCGGCAGTTTAGGCGGAACGGCCAGGGACTTAACCTACGAGCAGTACTTC.

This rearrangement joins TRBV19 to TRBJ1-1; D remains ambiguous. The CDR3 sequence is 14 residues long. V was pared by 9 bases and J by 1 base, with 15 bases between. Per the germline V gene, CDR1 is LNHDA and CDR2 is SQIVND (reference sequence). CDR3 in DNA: TGTGCCAGCTCGCAGGTGGAGGGGAACACTGAAGCTTTCTTT. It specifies CASSQVEGNTEAFF.

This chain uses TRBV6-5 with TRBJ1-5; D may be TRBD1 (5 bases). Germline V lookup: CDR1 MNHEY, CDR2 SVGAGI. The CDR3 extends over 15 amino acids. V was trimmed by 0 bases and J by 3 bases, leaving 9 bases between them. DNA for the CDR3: TGTGCCAGCAGTTACTCACAGGCGTACAATCAGCCCCAGCATTTT. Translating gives CASSYSQAYNQPQHF.

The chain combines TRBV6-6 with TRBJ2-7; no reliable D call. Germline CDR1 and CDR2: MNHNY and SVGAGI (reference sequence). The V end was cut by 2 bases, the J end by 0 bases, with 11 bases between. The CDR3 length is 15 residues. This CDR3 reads CASSYDITSSYEQYF. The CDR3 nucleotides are TGTGCCAGCAGTTACGACATCACAAGCTCCTACGAGCAGTACTTC.

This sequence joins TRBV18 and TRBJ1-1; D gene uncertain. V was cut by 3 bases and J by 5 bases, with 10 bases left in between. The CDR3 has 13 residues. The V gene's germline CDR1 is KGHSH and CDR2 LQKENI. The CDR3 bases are TGTGCCAGCTCACCCGGCGGGGAAACTGAAGCTTTCTTT. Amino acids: CASSPGGETEAFF.